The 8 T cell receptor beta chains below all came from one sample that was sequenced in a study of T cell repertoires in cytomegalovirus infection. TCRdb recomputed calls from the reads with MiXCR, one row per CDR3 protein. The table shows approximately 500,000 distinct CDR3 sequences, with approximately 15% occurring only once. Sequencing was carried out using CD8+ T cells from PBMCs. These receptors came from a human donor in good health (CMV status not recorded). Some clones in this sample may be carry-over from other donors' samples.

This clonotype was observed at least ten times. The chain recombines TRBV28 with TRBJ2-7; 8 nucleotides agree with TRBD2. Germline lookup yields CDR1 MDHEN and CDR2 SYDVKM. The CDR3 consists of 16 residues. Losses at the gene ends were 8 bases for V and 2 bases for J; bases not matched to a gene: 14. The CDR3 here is CASEGGRLATTYEQYF. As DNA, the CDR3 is TGTGCCAGCGAGGGGGGCAGACTAGCGACCACCTACGAGCAGTACTTC.

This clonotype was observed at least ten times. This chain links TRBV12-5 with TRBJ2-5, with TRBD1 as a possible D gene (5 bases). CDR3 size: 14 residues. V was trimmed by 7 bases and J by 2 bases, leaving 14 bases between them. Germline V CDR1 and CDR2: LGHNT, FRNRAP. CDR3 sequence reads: CASVQLTEQETQYF. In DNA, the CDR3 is TGTGCTAGTGTTCAACTGACAGAACAAGAGACCCAGTACTTC.

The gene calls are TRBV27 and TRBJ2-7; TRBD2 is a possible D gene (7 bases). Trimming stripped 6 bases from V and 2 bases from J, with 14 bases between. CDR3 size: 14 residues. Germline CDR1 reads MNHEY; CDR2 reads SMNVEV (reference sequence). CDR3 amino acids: CASSRQGTTYEQYF. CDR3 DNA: TGTGCCAGCAGCCGCCAGGGGACTACCTACGAGCAGTACTTC.

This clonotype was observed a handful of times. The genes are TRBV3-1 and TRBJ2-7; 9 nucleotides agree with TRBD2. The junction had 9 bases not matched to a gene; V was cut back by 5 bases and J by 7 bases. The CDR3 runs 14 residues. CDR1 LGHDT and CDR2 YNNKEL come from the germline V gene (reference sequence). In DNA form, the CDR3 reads TGTGCCAGCAGCTCCTGGCGGCGGGAGGGGGAGCAGTACTTC. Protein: CASSSWRREGEQYF.

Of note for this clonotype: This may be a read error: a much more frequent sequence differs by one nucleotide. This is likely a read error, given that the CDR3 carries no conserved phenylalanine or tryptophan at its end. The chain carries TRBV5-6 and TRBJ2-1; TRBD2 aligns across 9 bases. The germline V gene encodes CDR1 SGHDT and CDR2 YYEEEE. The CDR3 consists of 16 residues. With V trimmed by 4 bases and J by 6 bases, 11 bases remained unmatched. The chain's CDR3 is CASSGLLSGGVNEQFL. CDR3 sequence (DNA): TGTGCCAGCAGCGGCCTACTTAGCGGGGGTGTCAATGAGCAGTTCTTA.

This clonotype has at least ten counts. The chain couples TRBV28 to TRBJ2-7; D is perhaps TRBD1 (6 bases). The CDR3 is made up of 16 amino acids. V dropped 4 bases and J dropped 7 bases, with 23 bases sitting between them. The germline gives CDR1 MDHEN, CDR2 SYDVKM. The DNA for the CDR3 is TGTGCCAGCAGTTCAAGCTTCCGGGACAACCTTGGAGAGCAGTACTTC. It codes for CASSSSFRDNLGEQYF.

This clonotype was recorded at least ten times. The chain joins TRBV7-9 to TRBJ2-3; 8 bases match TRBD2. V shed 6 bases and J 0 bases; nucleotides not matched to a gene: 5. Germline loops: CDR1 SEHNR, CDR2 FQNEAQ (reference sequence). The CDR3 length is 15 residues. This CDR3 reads CASRPGLASTDTQYF. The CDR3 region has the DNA TGTGCCAGCAGACCTGGACTAGCTAGCACAGATACGCAGTATTTT.

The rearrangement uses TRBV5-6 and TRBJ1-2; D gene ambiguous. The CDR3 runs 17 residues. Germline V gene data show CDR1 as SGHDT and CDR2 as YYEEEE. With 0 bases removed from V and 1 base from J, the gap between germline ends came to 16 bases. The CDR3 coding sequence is TGTGCCAGCAGCTTGGAAGGGTTCAAGATAGGTAACTATGGCTACACCTTC. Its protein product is CASSLEGFKIGNYGYTF.